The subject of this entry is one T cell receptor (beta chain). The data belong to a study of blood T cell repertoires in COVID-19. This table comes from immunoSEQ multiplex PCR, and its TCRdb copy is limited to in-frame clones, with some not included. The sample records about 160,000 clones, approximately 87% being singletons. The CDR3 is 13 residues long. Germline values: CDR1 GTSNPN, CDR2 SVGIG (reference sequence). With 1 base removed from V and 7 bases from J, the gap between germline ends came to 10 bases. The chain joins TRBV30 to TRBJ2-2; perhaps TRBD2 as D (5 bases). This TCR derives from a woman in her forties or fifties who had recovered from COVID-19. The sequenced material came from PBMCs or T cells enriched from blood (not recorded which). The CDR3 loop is CAWSEASSGELFF. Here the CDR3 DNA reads TGTGCCTGGAGTGAGGCTAGCAGCGGGGAGCTGTTTTTT.